This T cell receptor beta chain was sequenced in a study of T-cell memory formation after mild COVID-19. On the study more broadly: Among the donors, TCR clusters were largely specific to each donor.

MiXCR, run by TCRdb on the 5' RACE reads, gives a single entry per CDR3 protein. The table lists hundreds of thousands of distinct CDR3 sequences, approximately 15% of them singletons. Unmatched junction bases numbered 9, after V lost 3 bases and J lost 6 bases. CDR3 length: 16 residues. This clonotype was seen a few times. Sequenced input: PBMCs or a T cell subset sorted from them (not recorded which). The rearrangement uses TRBV12-3 or TRBV12-4 and TRBJ2-2, with 8 positions matching TRBD1. The sequence came from a man aged 18-30 years who had mild COVID-19 (a few samples of this study predate the infection). Cell type and time point are not known. CDR3 residues: CASSLRVRGLPGELFF. The DNA for the CDR3 is TGTGCCAGCAGTTTGAGGGTCAGGGGGCTCCCCGGGGAGCTGTTTTTT.